These 25 T cell receptor beta chains originate from one sample sequenced in a study of T-cell memory formation after mild COVID-19. TCRdb fed the 5' RACE reads into MiXCR, producing one record per CDR3 protein. Of some 6,800 distinct CDR3 sequences in the sample, roughly 58% were seen once. The sample was PBMCs or a T cell subset sorted from them (not recorded which). These receptor sequences come from an adult who had mild COVID-19 (a few samples of this study predate the infection). Cell type and time point are not known.

At least ten counts were recorded for this clonotype. The V gene is TRBV19, the J gene TRBJ1-2; D uncertain. This CDR3 comprises 13 residues. With 3 bases removed from V and 6 bases from J, the gap between germline ends came to 11 bases. Germline V gene data show CDR1 as LNHDA and CDR2 as SQIVND (reference sequence). In DNA, the CDR3 is TGTGCCAGTAGTATCGACCGCTGGAATGGCTACACCTTC. Encoded protein: CASSIDRWNGYTF. The full variable domain, completed using reference TRBV19 and TRBJ1-2, is DGGITQSPKYLFRKEGQNVTLSCEQNLNHDAMYWYRQDPGQGLRLIYYSQIVNDFQKGDIAEGYSVSREKKESFPLTVTSAQKNPTAFYLCASSIDRWNGYTFGSGTRLTVV.

The chain carries TRBV5-6 and TRBJ2-7, with D perhaps being TRBD1 or TRBD2 (5 bases each). The CDR3 consists of 15 residues. Between the trimmed V and J ends, which lost 4 bases and 0 bases, there was a span of 14 bases. CDR1 SGHDT and CDR2 YYEEEE come from the germline V gene. The CDR3, as DNA: TGTGCCAGCAGCCCTACGGGACGAAGCTCCTACGAGCAGTACTTC. It specifies CASSPTGRSSYEQYF.

The chain is built from TRBV4-1 and TRBJ2-1, with D possibly matching TRBD2 (6 bases). The V gene's germline CDR1 is MGHRA and CDR2 YSYEKL. There are 15 residues in the CDR3. V lost 3 bases, J lost 3 bases, and 12 bases lay in between. The CDR3 loop is CASSQLRGIYNEQFF. CDR3 bases: TGCGCCAGCAGCCAGCTACGGGGGATCTACAATGAGCAGTTCTTC.

This clonotype counts as medium-sized. J is TRBJ1-3 and V is TRBV20-1; perhaps TRBD1 as D (5 bases). The germline V and J ends were trimmed by 4 bases and 2 bases, with 9 bases remaining between them. This CDR3 region has 13 residues. From germline, CDR1 is DFQATT and CDR2 SNEGSKA (reference sequence). The CDR3 is CSATGTPGNTIYF. CDR3 in DNA: TGCAGTGCTACCGGGACTCCTGGAAACACCATATATTTT.

The genes are TRBV4-1 and TRBJ1-5, with unresolved D. Germline V gives CDR1 MGHRA, CDR2 YSYEKL. Trimming shortened V by 0 bases and J by 3 bases, and 12 bases separated the two germline ends. The CDR3 loop spans 16 amino acids. CDR3 residues: CASSQDHGNLNQPQHF. CDR3 nucleotide sequence: TGCGCCAGCAGCCAAGATCACGGGAACCTCAATCAGCCCCAGCATTTT.

This clonotype is labeled as medium-sized. This chain uses TRBV3-1 with TRBJ1-6, with D hard to call. V was cut by 2 bases and J by 0 bases, with 11 bases left in between. Germline V lookup: CDR1 LGHDT, CDR2 YNNKEL (reference sequence). The CDR3 extends over 17 amino acids. The CDR3 DNA reads TGTGCCAGCAGCCAAACGGCATGGGGCTCCTATAATTCACCCCTCCACTTT. Its translation: CASSQTAWGSYNSPLHF. The variable domain in full, completed from reference TRBV3-1 and TRBJ1-6, reads DTAVSQTPKYLVTQMGNDKSIKCEQNLGHDTMYWYKQDSKKFLKIMFSYNNKELIINETVPNRFSPKSPDKAHLNLHINSLELGDSAVYFCASSQTAWGSYNSPLHFGNGTRLTVT.

Within the sample, this clonotype is medium-sized. V gene TRBV6-2 or TRBV6-3 combines with J gene TRBJ1-1; a possible D gene is TRBD1 (6 bases). The V and J ends lost 7 bases and 5 bases respectively, with 17 bases between them. Germline V gene data show CDR1 as MNHEY and CDR2 as SVGEGT. This CDR3 is built from 14 residues. CDR3 sequence: CASINREIRTEAFF. The CDR3 DNA reads TGTGCCAGCATCAACAGGGAAATTAGAACTGAAGCTTTCTTT.

The CDR3 sequence: CASSYRGVDEQFF. CDR3 bases: TGTGCCAGCAGTTACCGCGGGGTTGATGAGCAGTTCTTC. J is TRBJ2-1 and V is TRBV6-5, with a weak D call TRBD2 (6 bases). Germline V CDR1 and CDR2: MNHEY, SVGAGI. The CDR3 covers 13 residues. V was shortened by 2 bases and J by 8 bases, with 10 bases between the two germline ends.

In its sample, this clonotype is large (0.1 to 1%). The rearrangement joins TRBV12-3 or TRBV12-4 to TRBJ1-1; the D gene is possibly TRBD1 (5 bases). The CDR3 is 13 amino acids. V was shortened by 6 bases and J by 5 bases, with 13 bases between the two germline ends. CDR3 DNA: TGTGCCAGCAGAGGACCAGGGATTACTGAAGCTTTCTTT. Protein: CASRGPGITEAFF.

This sequence joins TRBV24-1 and TRBJ2-7; no clear D. Germline V lookup: CDR1 KGHDR, CDR2 SFDVKD. The CDR3 is made up of 11 amino acids. V dropped 9 bases and J dropped 6 bases, with 11 bases sitting between them. The CDR3 region is CATGLGGEQYF. Here the CDR3 DNA reads TGTGCCACCGGTCTAGGTGGCGAGCAGTACTTC.

The chain recombines TRBV4-2 with TRBJ2-5; the match to TRBD1 covers 9 bases. The CDR3 runs 15 residues. Germline trimming cut 3 bases from V and 5 bases from J; bases unmatched to any gene: 7. The germline V gene has CDR1 LGHNA and CDR2 YNFKEQ. The CDR3 DNA reads TGTGCCAGCAGCCACCAGACAGGGGGTCAGGAGACCCAGTACTTC. Residues: CASSHQTGGQETQYF.

This clonotype qualifies as medium-sized. J is TRBJ1-1 and V is TRBV30; 7 nucleotides agree with TRBD1. CDR1 and CDR2 (germline): GTSNPN, SVGIG (reference sequence). V shed 3 bases, J shed 1 base, and the junction held 2 bases outside the gene matches. The CDR3 sequence is 13 residues long. CDR3 in DNA: TGTGCCTGGAGGGGACAGCCGAACACTGAAGCTTTCTTT. Protein sequence: CAWRGQPNTEAFF.

This chain uses TRBV7-9 with TRBJ2-5; the D is unclear. The CDR3 spans 13 residues. V was pared by 1 base and J by 1 base, with 4 bases between. Germline V gives CDR1 SEHNR, CDR2 FQNEAQ (reference sequence). CDR3 in amino acids: CASSLEGQETQYF. CDR3 in DNA: TGTGCCAGCAGCTTAGAGGGCCAAGAGACCCAGTACTTC.

V and J are TRBV6-5 and TRBJ2-7; D is perhaps TRBD1 or TRBD2 (5 bases each). The germline CDR1 and CDR2 sequences are MNHEY and SVGAGI. Trimming pared 7 bases from V and 5 bases from J, leaving 15 bases between. The CDR3 runs 13 residues. CDR3 in DNA: TGTGCCAGCACCGAAATCGGGGCAAACGAGCAGTACTTC. This encodes CASTEIGANEQYF.

The chain links TRBV12-5 to TRBJ1-2; no reliable D call. This CDR3 comprises 13 residues. The germline V gene encodes CDR1 LGHNT and CDR2 FRNRAP. V was clipped by 4 bases and J by 7 bases, with 13 bases between them. The CDR3 loop reads CASGYRVSGGYTF. CDR3 DNA sequence: TGTGCTAGTGGTTACCGGGTGTCCGGTGGCTACACCTTC.

This clonotype is medium-sized within its sample. Here the CDR3 reads CASTGYTEAFF. In nucleotides, the CDR3 is TGTGCCAGCACCGGGTACACTGAAGCTTTCTTT. V gene TRBV6-2 or TRBV6-3 combines with J gene TRBJ1-1; D is ambiguous. The CDR3 loop spans 11 amino acids. V gave up 7 bases and J gave up 3 bases, with 6 bases separating them. Germline assignment: CDR1 MNHEY and CDR2 SVGEGT.

The rearrangement joins TRBV20-1 to TRBJ2-1; D ambiguous. The CDR3 is 15 residues long. Trimming shortened V by 0 bases and J by 8 bases, and 17 bases separated the two germline ends. CDR1 is DFQATT, CDR2 SNEGSKA, per germline (reference sequence). The CDR3 sequence is CSARDPGPTIDEQFF. Here the CDR3 DNA reads TGCAGTGCTAGAGATCCCGGCCCCACGATCGATGAGCAGTTCTTC.

V usage is TRBV12-3 or TRBV12-4 and J usage is TRBJ2-3; TRBD2 aligns across 8 bases. V was clipped by 4 bases and J by 1 base; unmatched bases: 1. The CDR3 consists of 14 residues. CDR3 in amino acids: CASSYGGGTDTQYF. The CDR3 DNA reads as TGTGCCAGCAGTTACGGGGGGGGCACAGATACGCAGTATTTT.

The V and J genes are TRBV29-1 and TRBJ2-5; D perhaps matches TRBD1 (5 bases). The CDR3 loop spans 14 amino acids. Between the trimmed V and J ends, which lost 0 bases and 7 bases, there was a span of 15 bases. Germline CDR1 is SQVTM and CDR2 is ANQGSEA. Here the CDR3 reads CSVEDRAQSWTQYF. DNA of the CDR3: TGCAGCGTTGAAGACAGGGCGCAGAGTTGGACCCAGTACTTC.

The chain couples TRBV29-1 to TRBJ2-2; 10 bases line up with TRBD2. V trimming: 3 bases; J trimming: 3 bases; junction bases outside the gene matches: 1. The CDR3 has 14 amino acids. Per germline, CDR1 SQVTM and CDR2 ANQGSEA. CDR3 nucleotides: TGCAGCGTTGACAGCGGGGGGGACACCGGGGAGCTGTTTTTT. Protein product: CSVDSGGDTGELFF.

This chain connects TRBV12-3 or TRBV12-4 to TRBJ2-3; 10 nucleotides line up with TRBD2. The CDR3 is made up of 14 amino acids. With V trimmed by 6 bases and J by 5 bases, 5 bases remained unmatched. The CDR3 DNA is TGTGCCAGCAGCAGGACTAGCGGTATAGATACGCAGTATTTT. It specifies CASSRTSGIDTQYF.

V usage is TRBV9 and J usage is TRBJ1-2; 11 nucleotides agree with TRBD1. Germline assignment: CDR1 SGDLS and CDR2 YYNGEE. Germline trimming cut 4 bases from V and 3 bases from J; bases unmatched to any gene: 8. This CDR3 is built from 16 residues. CDR3: CASSINRDRGDYGYTF. The CDR3 coding sequence is TGTGCCAGCAGCATAAACCGGGACAGGGGGGACTATGGCTACACCTTC.

The chain joins TRBV3-1 to TRBJ2-2; no clear D gene. The germline V and J ends were trimmed by 1 base and 2 bases, with 5 bases remaining between them. CDR3 length: 14 amino acids. Germline CDR1 and CDR2: LGHDT and YNNKEL (reference sequence). DNA of the CDR3: TGTGCCAGCAGCCAAGGAGTAAACACCGGGGAGCTGTTTTTT. Translation gives CASSQGVNTGELFF.

This chain connects TRBV20-1 to TRBJ2-7; D may be TRBD2 (6 bases). The V and J ends lost 3 bases and 1 base respectively, with 16 bases between them. The length of the CDR3 is 15 residues. Germline values: CDR1 DFQATT, CDR2 SNEGSKA (reference sequence). The CDR3 is CSASGPGGNSYEQYF. The CDR3 DNA sequence: TGCAGTGCTAGTGGCCCTGGCGGGAATTCCTACGAGCAGTACTTC.

This clonotype was counted ten times or more. The chain joins TRBV14 to TRBJ2-7; D is unclear. CDR1 is SGHDN and CDR2 is FVKESK in the germline V gene. V lost 3 bases to trimming and J lost 8 bases, with 17 bases between them. The CDR3 contains 14 residues. The chain's CDR3 is CASSHQSRRFQQYV. The CDR3 nucleotides are TGTGCCAGCAGCCACCAAAGTAGACGGTTCCAGCAGTACGTC.